Presented here are 9 T cell receptor beta chains from one specimen sequenced in a study of blood T cells in healthy people across ages. A J-beta primer mix and a sample-barcoded 5' primer were used in a second PCR of roughly 6 to 12 cycles. TCRdb recomputed calls from the 5' RACE reads with MiXCR, one row per CDR3 protein. The sample includes roughly 1,300,000 distinct CDR3 sequences, approximately 60% seen only once; the top ten take roughly 7%. The sequenced material came from blood. These TCRs come from a young man in good health.

The V and J genes are TRBV27 and TRBJ2-1; possibly TRBD2 for D (6 bases). The DNA matches TRBJ2-7 better at its end, which makes the J call doubtful. In germline, CDR1 is MNHEY, CDR2 SMNVEV (reference sequence). The CDR3 spans 16 residues. The CDR3 nucleotides read TGTGCCAGCAGTTTATTGTCCGGGGGAGTCTACAATGAGCAGTACTTC. It specifies CASSLLSGGVYNEQYF.

The rearrangement uses TRBV4-1 and TRBJ1-2; D may be TRBD1 (6 bases). CDR1 MGHRA and CDR2 YSYEKL come from the germline V gene. Trimming took 0 bases from V and 13 from J, leaving 21 bases between them. This CDR3 spans 15 amino acids. Here the CDR3 DNA reads TGCGCCAGCAGCCAAGACGGGGCCAACCAGGGGCCGGCCACCTTC. Translated: CASSQDGANQGPATF.

V usage is TRBV11-2 and J usage is TRBJ2-3; 8 positions match TRBD1. V shed 5 bases, J shed 2 bases, and the junction held 12 bases outside the gene matches. The CDR3 covers 17 residues. Germline CDR1 and CDR2: SGHAT and FQNNGV. The CDR3 DNA follows: TGTGCCAGCAGCCCCAGGGGGCCGACGATATTCACAGATACGCAGTATTTT. Protein sequence: CASSPRGPTIFTDTQYF. The full variable domain, completed using reference TRBV11-2 and TRBJ2-3, is EAGVAQSPRYKIIEKRQSVAFWCNPISGHATLYWYQQILGQGPKLLIQFQNNGVVDDSQLPKDRFSAERLKGVDSTLKIQPAKLEDSAVYLCASSPRGPTIFTDTQYFGPGTRLTVL.

This chain links TRBV15 with TRBJ2-1, with D hard to call. Germline loops: CDR1 LNHNV, CDR2 YYDKDF (reference sequence). The CDR3 loop spans 15 amino acids. The V and J ends lost 4 bases and 0 bases respectively, with 10 bases between them. DNA of the CDR3: TGTGCCACCAGCACTGGGGAAAGCTCCTACAATGAGCAGTTCTTC. Encoded protein: CATSTGESSYNEQFF.

Concerning this clonotype itself: Germline is not matched at one junction end, which may reflect a read error. The J gene is TRBJ1-2, the V gene TRBV27; TRBD1 aligns across 10 bases. The CDR3 covers 15 residues. The germline V gene encodes CDR1 MNHEY and CDR2 SMNVEV (reference sequence). CDR3 sequence: CASSPRGDRGYDYTF. The CDR3 coding sequence is TGTGCCAGCAGTCCCCGGGGGGACAGGGGATATGACTACACCTTC.

With regard to this clonotype: No DNA is shown, since the ends of the CDR3 on it are uncertain; the CDR3 is the one TCRdb lists. CDR3 region: CASRRQGIGSYEQYFGPGTGELFF. This rearrangement joins TRBV6-2 or TRBV6-3 to TRBJ2-2; whether TRBD1, the table's D call, matches the DNA was not checked. The CDR3 totals 24 residues, both ends included. CDR1 and CDR2 from the germline V gene are MNHEY and SVGEGT.

This sequence joins TRBV20-1 and TRBJ1-1, with 8 bases matching TRBD1. V lost 3 bases to trimming and J lost 11 bases; unmatched junction nucleotides: 17. The CDR3 has 15 residues. The germline V gene has CDR1 DFQATT and CDR2 SNEGSKA (reference sequence). The CDR3 DNA reads TGCAGTGCTAGTCTCTCGGGACAGGCTGGGTCTACGGCTTTCTTT. Protein sequence: CSASLSGQAGSTAFF.

V is TRBV5-1 and J is TRBJ2-7; the match to TRBD2 covers 10 bases. The CDR3 is 14 amino acids. CDR1 SGHRS and CDR2 YFSETQ come from the germline V gene. With V trimmed by 7 bases and J by 4 bases, 8 bases remained unmatched. Here the CDR3 reads CASGLAGEGYEQYF. CDR3 nucleotide sequence: TGCGCCAGCGGTCTAGCGGGAGAGGGGTACGAGCAGTACTTC.

Notes on this clonotype: A read error may account for a junction end that differs from germline. This chain links TRBV4-2 with TRBJ2-1; TRBD2 aligns across 7 bases. The CDR3 is 16 residues long. The germline V gene encodes CDR1 LGHNA and CDR2 YNFKEQ. Written as DNA, the CDR3 is TGTGCCAGCAGCCAAGTTGGGGGGGATAAAAACAATGAGCGGTTCTTC. The encoded protein is CASSQVGGDKNNERFF.